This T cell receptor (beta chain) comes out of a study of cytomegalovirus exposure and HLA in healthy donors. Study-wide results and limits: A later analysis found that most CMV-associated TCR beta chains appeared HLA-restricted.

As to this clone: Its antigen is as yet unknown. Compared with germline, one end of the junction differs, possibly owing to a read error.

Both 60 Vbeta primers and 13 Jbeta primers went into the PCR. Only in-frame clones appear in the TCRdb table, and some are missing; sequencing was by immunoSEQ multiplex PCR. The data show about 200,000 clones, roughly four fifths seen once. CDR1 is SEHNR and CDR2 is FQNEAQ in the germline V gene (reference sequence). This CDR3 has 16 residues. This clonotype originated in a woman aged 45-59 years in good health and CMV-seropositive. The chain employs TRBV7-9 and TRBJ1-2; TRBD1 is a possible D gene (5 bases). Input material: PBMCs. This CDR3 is CSSTPGRGGRESGYTF. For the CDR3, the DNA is TGTTCCAGCACCCCCGGGAGGGGTGGGCGGGAAAGCGGCTACACCTTC.